The next 7 T cell receptor beta chains were all read from a single sample in a study of blood T cell repertoires in COVID-19. TCRdb's table, derived via immunoSEQ multiplex PCR, lists solely in-frame clones and lacks some. The data hold 250,000 to 300,000 clones, with just over 90% observed a single time. The sample taken for sequencing was PBMCs or T cells enriched from blood (not recorded which). These receptors originate from a woman in her 40s with acute COVID-19.

The rearrangement links TRBV6-6 to TRBJ1-1, with 9 bases matching TRBD1. The V segment lost 5 bases and the J segment 4 bases; nucleotides outside the gene matches: 17. CDR3 size: 18 residues. Germline-derived CDR1 and CDR2 are MNHNY and SVGAGI (reference sequence). CDR3 sequence reads: CASSPTGTGPYKGTEAFF. CDR3 DNA sequence: TGTGCCAGCAGTCCGACCGGGACAGGGCCCTATAAAGGCACTGAAGCTTTCTTT.

The chain carries TRBV19 and TRBJ1-1, with a weak D call TRBD1 (5 bases). The CDR3 loop spans 14 amino acids. Germline V gene data show CDR1 as LNHDA and CDR2 as SQIVND (reference sequence). V was shortened by 6 bases and J by 4 bases, with 15 bases between the two germline ends. The CDR3 reads CASSLGGLGTEAFF. The CDR3 DNA reads as TGTGCCAGTAGCCTGGGGGGACTCGGCACTGAAGCTTTCTTT.

The rearrangement joins TRBV7-2 to TRBJ2-3, with D possibly matching TRBD2 (7 bases). CDR3 size: 15 residues. Trimming cost V 4 bases and J 5 bases, with 16 bases left between them. The germline V gene encodes CDR1 SGHTA and CDR2 FQGNSA. The chain's CDR3 is CASSSPRGARDTQYF. The CDR3 DNA reads TGTGCCAGCAGCTCACCCCGGGGGGCCAGAGATACGCAGTATTTT.

The rearrangement links TRBV6-5 to TRBJ2-7, with TRBD2 matching over 10 bases. V lost 4 bases to trimming and J lost 5 bases; unmatched junction nucleotides: 5. This CDR3 contains 14 residues. Germline CDR1 reads MNHEY; CDR2 reads SVGAGI. This CDR3 is CASSSGLALNEQYF. The CDR3 bases are TGTGCCAGCAGTTCGGGACTAGCGCTGAACGAGCAGTACTTC.

This rearrangement joins TRBV9 to TRBJ2-2, with 7 positions matching TRBD1. V trimming: 3 bases; J trimming: 5 bases; junction bases outside the gene matches: 1. Germline CDR1 is SGDLS and CDR2 is YYNGEE. The CDR3 loop spans 13 amino acids. This chain's CDR3 is CASSAQGTGELFF. Written as DNA, the CDR3 is TGTGCCAGCAGCGCACAGGGGACCGGGGAGCTGTTTTTT.

The chain recombines TRBV7-9 with TRBJ1-4; D gene uncertain. CDR1 is SEHNR, CDR2 FQNEAQ, per germline (reference sequence). The CDR3 consists of 15 residues. V shed 1 base and J shed 8 bases, with 14 bases lying between them. The CDR3 spells CASSLGADRREKLFF. For the CDR3, the DNA is TGTGCCAGCAGCTTAGGTGCGGATCGAAGGGAAAAACTGTTTTTT.

The gene calls are TRBV12-5 and TRBJ2-2, with a possible D match to TRBD1 (5 bases). V dropped 6 bases and J dropped 6 bases, with 8 bases sitting between them. Germline CDR1 and CDR2: LGHNT and FRNRAP. The CDR3 sequence is 12 residues long. CDR3 in amino acids: CASGLGPGELFF. In DNA form, the CDR3 reads TGTGCTAGTGGACTGGGGCCCGGGGAGCTGTTTTTT.